This T cell receptor (beta chain) was documented in a study of blood T cells in healthy people across ages. Study results and limitations: The fall in TCR beta diversity per million T cells was roughly linear with age.

Per individual sample, total RNA of at least 6 micrograms was extracted. This clonotype was recorded many times. Its antigen is unknown. The CDR3 is 14 residues long. The germline gives CDR1 SGHRS, CDR2 YFSETQ. Trimming shortened V by 3 bases and J by 3 bases, and 10 bases separated the two germline ends. Sample-barcoded 5' priming and a J-beta primer mix drove a second PCR of roughly 6 to 12 cycles. MiXCR, run by TCRdb on the 5' RACE reads, gives a single entry per CDR3 protein. Among some 790,000 distinct CDR3 sequences, about 30% were seen once, and the ten largest hold 15% to 20%. The specimen was blood. This clonotype originated in a woman aged 80 or over in good health. The rearrangement links TRBV5-1 to TRBJ2-1; perhaps TRBD2 as D (6 bases). The CDR3 here is CASSSPSVYNEQFF. The CDR3 region has the DNA TGCGCCAGCAGCTCGCCTAGCGTCTACAATGAGCAGTTCTTC.